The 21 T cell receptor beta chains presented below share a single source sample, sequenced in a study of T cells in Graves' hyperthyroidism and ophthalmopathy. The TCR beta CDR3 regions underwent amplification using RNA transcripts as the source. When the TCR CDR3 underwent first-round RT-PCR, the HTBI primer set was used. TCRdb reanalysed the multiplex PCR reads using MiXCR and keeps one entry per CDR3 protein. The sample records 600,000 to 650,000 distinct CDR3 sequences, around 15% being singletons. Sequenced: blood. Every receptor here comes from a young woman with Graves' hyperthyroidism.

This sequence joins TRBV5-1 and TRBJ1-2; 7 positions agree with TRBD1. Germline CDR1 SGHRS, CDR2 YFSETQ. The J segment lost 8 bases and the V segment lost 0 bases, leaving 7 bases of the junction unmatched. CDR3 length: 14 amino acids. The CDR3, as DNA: TGCGCCAGCAGCTTGGTACAGGGGATGGGCGGCTACACCTTC. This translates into CASSLVQGMGGYTF.

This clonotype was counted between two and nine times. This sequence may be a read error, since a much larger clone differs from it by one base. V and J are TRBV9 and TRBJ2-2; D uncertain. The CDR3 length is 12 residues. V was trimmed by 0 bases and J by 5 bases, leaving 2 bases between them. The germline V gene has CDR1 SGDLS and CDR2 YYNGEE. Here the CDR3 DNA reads TGTGCCAGCAGCGTAGCTACCGGGGAGCTGTTTTTT. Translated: CASSVATGELFF.

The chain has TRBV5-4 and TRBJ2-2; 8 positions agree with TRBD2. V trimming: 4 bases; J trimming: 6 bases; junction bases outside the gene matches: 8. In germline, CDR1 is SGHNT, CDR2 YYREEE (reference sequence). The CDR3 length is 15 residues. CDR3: CASSPGTSGAGELFF. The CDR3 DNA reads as TGTGCCAGCAGCCCGGGGACTAGTGGCGCCGGGGAGCTGTTTTTT.

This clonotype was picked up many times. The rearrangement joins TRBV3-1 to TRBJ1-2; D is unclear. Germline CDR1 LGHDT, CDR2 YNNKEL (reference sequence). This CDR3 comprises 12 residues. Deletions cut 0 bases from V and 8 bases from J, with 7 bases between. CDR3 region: CASSQERWGYTF. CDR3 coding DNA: TGTGCCAGCAGCCAAGAACGATGGGGCTACACCTTC.

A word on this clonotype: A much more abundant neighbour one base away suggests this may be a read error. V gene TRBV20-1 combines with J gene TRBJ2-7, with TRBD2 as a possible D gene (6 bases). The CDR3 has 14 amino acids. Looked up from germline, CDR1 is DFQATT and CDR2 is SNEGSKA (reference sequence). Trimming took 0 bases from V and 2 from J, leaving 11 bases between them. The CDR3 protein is CSARDTRGTYEQYF. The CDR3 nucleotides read TGCAGTGCTAGAGATACTCGGGGGACCTACGAGCAGTACTTC.

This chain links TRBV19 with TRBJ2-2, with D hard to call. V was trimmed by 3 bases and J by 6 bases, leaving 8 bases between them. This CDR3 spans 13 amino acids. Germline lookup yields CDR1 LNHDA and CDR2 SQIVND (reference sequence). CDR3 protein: CASSIQAPGELFF. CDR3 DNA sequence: TGTGCCAGTAGTATTCAGGCCCCCGGGGAGCTGTTTTTT.

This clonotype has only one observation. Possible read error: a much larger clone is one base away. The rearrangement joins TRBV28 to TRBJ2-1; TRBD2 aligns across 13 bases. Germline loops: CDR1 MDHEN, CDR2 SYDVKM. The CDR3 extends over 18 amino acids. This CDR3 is CAGSFPHGLAGVGNEQFF. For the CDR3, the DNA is TGTGCCGGCAGTTTTCCCCATGGACTAGCGGGAGTGGGGAATGAGCAGTTCTTC.

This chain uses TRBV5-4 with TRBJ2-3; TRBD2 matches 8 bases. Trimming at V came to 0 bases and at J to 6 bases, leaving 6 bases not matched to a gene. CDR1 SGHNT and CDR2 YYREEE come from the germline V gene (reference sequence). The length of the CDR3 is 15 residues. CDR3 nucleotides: TGTGCCAGCAGCTTGGGGGCGGGAGGTGCGGATACGCAGTATTTT. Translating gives CASSLGAGGADTQYF.

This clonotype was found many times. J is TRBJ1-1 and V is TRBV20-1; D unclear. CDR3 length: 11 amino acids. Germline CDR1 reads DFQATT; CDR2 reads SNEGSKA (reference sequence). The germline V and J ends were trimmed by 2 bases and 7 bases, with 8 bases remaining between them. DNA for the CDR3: TGCAGTGCTAGAAGGGAGGTTGAAGCTTTCTTT. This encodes CSARREVEAFF.

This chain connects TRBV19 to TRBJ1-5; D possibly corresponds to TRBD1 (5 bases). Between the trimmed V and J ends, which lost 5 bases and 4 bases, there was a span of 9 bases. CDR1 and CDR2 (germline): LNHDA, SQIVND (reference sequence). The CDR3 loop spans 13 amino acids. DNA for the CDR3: TGTGCCAGTAGTGGGACCCTTAATCAGCCCCAGCATTTT. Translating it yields CASSGTLNQPQHF.

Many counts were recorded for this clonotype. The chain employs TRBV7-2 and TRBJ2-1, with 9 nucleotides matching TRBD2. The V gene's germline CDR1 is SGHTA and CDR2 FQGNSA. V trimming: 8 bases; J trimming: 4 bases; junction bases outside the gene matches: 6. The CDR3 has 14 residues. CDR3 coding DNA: TGTGCCAGCCGTAGCGGGAGTAATTACAATGAGCAGTTCTTC. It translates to CASRSGSNYNEQFF.

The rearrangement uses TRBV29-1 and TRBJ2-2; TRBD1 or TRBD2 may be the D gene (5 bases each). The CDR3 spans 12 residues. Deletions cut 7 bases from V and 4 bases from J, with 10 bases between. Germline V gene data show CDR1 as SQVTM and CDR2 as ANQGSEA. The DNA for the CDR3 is TGCAGCGCCTTGGGACCCACCGGGGAGCTGTTTTTT. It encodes CSALGPTGELFF.

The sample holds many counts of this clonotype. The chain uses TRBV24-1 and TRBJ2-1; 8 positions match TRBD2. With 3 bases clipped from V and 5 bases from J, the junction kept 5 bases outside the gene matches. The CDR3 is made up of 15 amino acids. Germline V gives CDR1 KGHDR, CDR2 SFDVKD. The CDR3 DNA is TGTGCCACCAGTGATCGACTAGCGTTCGACAATGAGCAGTTCTTC. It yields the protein CATSDRLAFDNEQFF.

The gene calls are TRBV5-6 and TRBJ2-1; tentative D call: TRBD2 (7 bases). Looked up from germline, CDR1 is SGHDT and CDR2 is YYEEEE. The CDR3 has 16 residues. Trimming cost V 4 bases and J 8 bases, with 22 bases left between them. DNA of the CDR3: TGTGCCAGCAGCGCTCGGGGGGCCGTTAGCTTCTATGAGCAGTTCTTC. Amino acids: CASSARGAVSFYEQFF. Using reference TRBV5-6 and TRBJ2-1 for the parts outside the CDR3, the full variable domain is DAGVTQSPTHLIKTRGQQVTLRCSPKSGHDTVSWYQQALGQGPQFIFQYYEEEERQRGNFPDRFSGHQFPNYSSELNVNALLLGDSALYLCASSARGAVSFYEQFFGPGTRLTVL.

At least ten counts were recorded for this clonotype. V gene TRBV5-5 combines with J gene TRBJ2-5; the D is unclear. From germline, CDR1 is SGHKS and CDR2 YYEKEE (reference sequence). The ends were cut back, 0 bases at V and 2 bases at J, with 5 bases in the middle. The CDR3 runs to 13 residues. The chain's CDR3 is CASSLAEQETQYF. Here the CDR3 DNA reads TGTGCCAGCAGCTTGGCAGAGCAAGAGACCCAGTACTTC.

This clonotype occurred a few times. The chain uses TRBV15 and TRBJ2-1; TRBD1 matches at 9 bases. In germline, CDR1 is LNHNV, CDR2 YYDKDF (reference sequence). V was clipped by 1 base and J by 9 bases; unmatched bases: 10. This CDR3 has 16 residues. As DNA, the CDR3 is TGTGCCACCAGCAGAGCTCGGGGGACAGGGACAAGTGAGCAGTTCTTC. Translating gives CATSRARGTGTSEQFF. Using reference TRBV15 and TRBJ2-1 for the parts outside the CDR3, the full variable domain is DAMVIQNPRYQVTQFGKPVTLSCSQTLNHNVMYWYQQKSSQAPKLLFHYYDKDFNNEADTPDNFQSRRPNTSFCFLDIRSPGLGDTAMYLCATSRARGTGTSEQFFGPGTRLTVL.

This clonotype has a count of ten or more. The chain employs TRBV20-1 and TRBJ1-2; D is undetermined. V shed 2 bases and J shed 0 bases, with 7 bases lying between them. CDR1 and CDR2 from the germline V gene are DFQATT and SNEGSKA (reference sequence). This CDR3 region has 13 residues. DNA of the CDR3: TGCAGTGCTAGAAGGGATTCTAACTATGGCTACACCTTC. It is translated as CSARRDSNYGYTF.

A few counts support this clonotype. DNA of the CDR3: TGCGCCAGCAGCCGAATTAGGGGGCGCGGCACAGATACGCAGTATTTT. It codes for CASSRIRGRGTDTQYF. The V and J genes are TRBV5-1 and TRBJ2-3; 7 bases map to TRBD1. Looked up from germline, CDR1 is SGHRS and CDR2 is YFSETQ. The CDR3 is 16 residues long. V lost 4 bases and J lost 1; bases outside the gene matches: 9.

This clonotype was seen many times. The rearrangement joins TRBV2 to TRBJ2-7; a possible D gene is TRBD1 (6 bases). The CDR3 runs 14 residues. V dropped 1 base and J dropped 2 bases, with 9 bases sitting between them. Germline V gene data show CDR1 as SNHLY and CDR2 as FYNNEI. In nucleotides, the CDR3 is TGTGCCAGCAGTGAAGGGGGGCCCACCTACGAGCAGTACTTC. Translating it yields CASSEGGPTYEQYF. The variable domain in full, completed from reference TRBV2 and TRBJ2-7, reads EPEVTQTPSHQVTQMGQEVILRCVPISNHLYFYWYRQILGQKVEFLVSFYNNEISEKSEIFDDQFSVERPDGSNFTLKIRSTKLEDSAMYFCASSEGGPTYEQYFGPGTRLTVT.

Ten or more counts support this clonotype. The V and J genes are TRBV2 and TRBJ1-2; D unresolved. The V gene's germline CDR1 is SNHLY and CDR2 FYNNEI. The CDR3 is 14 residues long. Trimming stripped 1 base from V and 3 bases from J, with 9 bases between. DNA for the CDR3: TGTGCCAGCAGTGAAGGGGAGACGGACTATGGCTACACCTTC. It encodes CASSEGETDYGYTF.

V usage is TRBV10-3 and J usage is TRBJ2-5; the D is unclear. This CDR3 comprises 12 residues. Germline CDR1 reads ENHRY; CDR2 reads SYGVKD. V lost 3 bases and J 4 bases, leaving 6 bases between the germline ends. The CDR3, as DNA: TGTGCCATCAGTGAAAAGATAGAGACCCAGTACTTC. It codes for CAISEKIETQYF.